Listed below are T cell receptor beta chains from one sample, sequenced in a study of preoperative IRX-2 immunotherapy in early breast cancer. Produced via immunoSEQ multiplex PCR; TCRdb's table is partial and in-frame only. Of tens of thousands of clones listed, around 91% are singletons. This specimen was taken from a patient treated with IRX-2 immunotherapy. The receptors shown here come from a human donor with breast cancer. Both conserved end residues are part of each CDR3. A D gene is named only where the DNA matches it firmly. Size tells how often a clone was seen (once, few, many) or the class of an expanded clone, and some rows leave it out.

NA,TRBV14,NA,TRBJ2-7,CASSQGEQYF,TGTGCCAGCAGCCAAGGCGAGCAGTACTTC
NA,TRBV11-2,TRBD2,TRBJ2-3,CASSASGESTDTQYF,TGTGCCAGCAGCGCTAGCGGGGAAAGCACAGATACGCAGTATTTT
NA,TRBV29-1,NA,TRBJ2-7,CSAADRSYEQYF,TGCAGCGCCGCGGACAGATCCTACGAGCAGTACTTC
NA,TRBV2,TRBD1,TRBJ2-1,CASSPDRGYNEQFF,TGTGCCAGCAGTCCCGACAGGGGCTACAATGAGCAGTTCTTC
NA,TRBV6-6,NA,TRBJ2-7,CASIPATPSEQYF,TGTGCCAGCATACCTGCTACCCCATCCGAGCAGTACTTC
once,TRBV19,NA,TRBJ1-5,CASGKGIGSGQPQHF,TGTGCCAGTGGCAAGGGGATCGGGTCGGGGCAGCCCCAGCATTTT
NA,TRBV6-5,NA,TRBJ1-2,CASSSKYGYTF,TGTGCCAGCAGTTCCAAATATGGCTACACCTTC
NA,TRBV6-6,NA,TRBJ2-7,CASSPWGTRFAYEQYF,TGTGCCAGCAGTCCTTGGGGGACACGGTTTGCCTACGAGCAGTACTTC
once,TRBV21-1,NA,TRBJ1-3,CASSKEGGQGGSNTIYF,TGTGCCAGCAGCAAAGAAGGAGGACAGGGGGGAAGTAACACCATATATTTT
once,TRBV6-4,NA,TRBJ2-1,CASRGGRNEQFF,TGTGCCAGCAGGGGGGGGCGGAATGAGCAGTTCTTC
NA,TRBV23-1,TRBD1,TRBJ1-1,CASGQGDTEAFF,TGCGCCAGCGGACAGGGGGACACTGAAGCTTTCTTT
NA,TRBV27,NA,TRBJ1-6,CASSFGPWEGVGSPLHF,TGTGCCAGCAGTTTTGGACCTTGGGAGGGTGTCGGTTCACCCCTCCACTTT
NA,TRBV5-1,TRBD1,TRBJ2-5,CASSLALGQGAGETQYF,TGCGCCAGCAGCTTGGCCCTAGGACAGGGGGCTGGTGAGACCCAGTACTTC
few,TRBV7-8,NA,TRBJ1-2,CASSLRGRTGYTF,TGTGCCAGCAGCTTAAGGGGCAGGACTGGCTACACCTTC
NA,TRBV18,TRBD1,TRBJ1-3,CASSSRQGSGNTIYF,TGTGCCAGCTCATCAAGACAGGGCTCTGGAAACACCATATATTTT
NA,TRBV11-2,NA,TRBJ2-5,CASSLAGSETQYF,TGTGCCAGCAGCTTAGCCGGGAGCGAGACCCAGTACTTC
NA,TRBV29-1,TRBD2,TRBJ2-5,CSVVGGVGETQYF,TGCAGCGTTGTGGGAGGGGTCGGAGAGACCCAGTACTTC
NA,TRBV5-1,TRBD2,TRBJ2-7,CASSPLAGGSYEQYF,TGCGCCAGCAGCCCCTTAGCGGGAGGCTCCTACGAGCAGTACTTC
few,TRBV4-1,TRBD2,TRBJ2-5,CASSQAPPPAGAQETQYF,TGCGCCAGCAGCCAAGCCCCACCTCCAGCGGGGGCACAAGAGACCCAGTACTTC
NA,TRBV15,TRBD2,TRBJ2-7,CATSRVVTSGRVYEQYF,TGTGCCACCAGCAGAGTGGTGACTAGCGGGAGGGTCTACGAGCAGTACTTC
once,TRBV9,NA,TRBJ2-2,CASSVWGGELFF,TGTGCCAGCAGCGTATGGGGCGGGGAGCTGTTTTTT
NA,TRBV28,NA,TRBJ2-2,CASSFVNTGELFF,TGTGCCAGCAGTTTTGTGAACACCGGGGAGCTGTTTTTT
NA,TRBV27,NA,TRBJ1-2,CASSNSDRFYGYTF,TGTGCCAGCAGTAACTCCGACAGATTCTATGGCTACACCTTC